One T cell receptor (beta chain) is described in this entry. The data originate from a study of blood T cell repertoires in COVID-19. About the study: The study drew acute and convalescent COVID-19 samples from the United States, Italy and Spain. The cDNA or gDNA used as material had been derived from T cells, B-cell-depleted T cells, or PBMCs.

Methods used by the authors: Counts of nucleated cells, estimated from reference gene primer amplification, were obtained. Sequenced by immunoSEQ multiplex PCR; TCRdb stores in-frame clones only, minus some. V and J calls and clone size are given by that table; D and trimming were obtained from the DNA. This table holds a few hundred thousand clones, around 90% found once. Germline values: CDR1 ENHRY, CDR2 SYGVKD. The junction had 8 bases not matched to a gene; V was cut back by 11 bases and J by 4 bases. The CDR3 consists of 14 residues. This chain links TRBV10-3 with TRBJ2-1; 10 bases align to TRBD1. The specimen sequenced was peripheral blood. The TCR originated in a man aged 40-55 years with acute or convalescent COVID-19. CDR3 bases: TGTGCCCCACCGTTGGGACAGGGGTACAATGAGCAGTTCTTC. Amino acids: CAPPLGQGYNEQFF.